This T cell receptor (beta chain) was found in a study of blood T cell repertoires in COVID-19. As for the study in general: The United States, Italy and Spain were the sources of the acute and convalescent COVID-19 samples. PBMCs, B-cell-depleted T cells, or T cells provided the cDNA or gDNA that made up the material.

Per the authors' pipeline: Amplification from reference gene primers served as the basis for estimated nucleated cell counts. The repertoire was sequenced with immunoSEQ multiplex PCR; TCRdb's copy has only in-frame clones and lacks some. The V and J calls and clone size are taken from that table; D and trimming were inferred from the DNA. The table records about 170,000 clones, around four fifths of them present only once. This clone occurred once. From germline, CDR1 is SNHLY and CDR2 FYNNEI. The junction had 5 bases not matched to a gene; V was cut back by 6 bases and J by 5 bases. The CDR3 length is 14 residues. Patients in Seattle were enrolled during active infection, then followed longitudinally.

This sequence joins TRBV2 and TRBJ1-5; 9 bases match TRBD1. Source material: peripheral blood. The sequence was collected from a woman older than 75 with COVID-19, enrolled during active disease. The CDR3 coding sequence is TGTGCCAGCAGAGACAGGGGGGGAGATCAGCCCCAGCATTTT. Protein: CASRDRGGDQPQHF.